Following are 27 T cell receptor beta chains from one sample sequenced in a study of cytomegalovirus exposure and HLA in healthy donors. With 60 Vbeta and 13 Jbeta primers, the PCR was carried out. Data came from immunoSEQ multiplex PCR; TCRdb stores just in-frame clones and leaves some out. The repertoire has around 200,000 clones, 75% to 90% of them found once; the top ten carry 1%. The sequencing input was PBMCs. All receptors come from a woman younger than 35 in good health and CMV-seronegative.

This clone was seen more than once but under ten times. In nucleotides, the CDR3 is TGCGCCAGCAGCCTCTTCCCGACTAGCGGGGGAACGTACGAGCAGTACTTC. Translating gives CASSLFPTSGGTYEQYF. The chain carries TRBV5-1 and TRBJ2-7, with 12 positions matching TRBD2. Germline-derived CDR1 and CDR2 are SGHRS and YFSETQ. The CDR3 spans 17 residues. The V gene end was trimmed by 4 bases and the J gene end by 4 bases; junction bases not matched to a gene: 12.

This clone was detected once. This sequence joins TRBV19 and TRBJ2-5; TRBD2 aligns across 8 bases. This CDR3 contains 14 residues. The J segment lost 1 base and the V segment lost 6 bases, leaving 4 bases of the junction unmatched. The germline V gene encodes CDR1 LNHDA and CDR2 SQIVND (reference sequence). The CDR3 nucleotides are TGTGCCAGTAGGCGGACTAGCACCCAAGAGACCCAGTACTTC. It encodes CASRRTSTQETQYF.

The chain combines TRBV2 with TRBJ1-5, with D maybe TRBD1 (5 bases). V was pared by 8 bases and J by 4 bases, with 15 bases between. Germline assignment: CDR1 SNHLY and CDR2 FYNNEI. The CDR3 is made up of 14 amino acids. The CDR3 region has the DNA TGTGCCAGCTCCTCTACCAGGGATAATCAGCCCCAGCATTTT. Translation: CASSSTRDNQPQHF. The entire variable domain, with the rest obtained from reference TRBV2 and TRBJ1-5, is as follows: EPEVTQTPSHQVTQMGQEVILRCVPISNHLYFYWYRQILGQKVEFLVSFYNNEISEKSEIFDDQFSVERPDGSNFTLKIRSTKLEDSAMYFCASSSTRDNQPQHFGDGTRLSIL.

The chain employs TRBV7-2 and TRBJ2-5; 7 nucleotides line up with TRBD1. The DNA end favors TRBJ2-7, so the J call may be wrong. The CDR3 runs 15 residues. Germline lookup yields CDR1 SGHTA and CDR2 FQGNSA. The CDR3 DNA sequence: TGTGCCAGCAGCGCCGACAGGGACCGCACCTACGAGCAGTACTTC. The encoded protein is CASSADRDRTYEQYF.

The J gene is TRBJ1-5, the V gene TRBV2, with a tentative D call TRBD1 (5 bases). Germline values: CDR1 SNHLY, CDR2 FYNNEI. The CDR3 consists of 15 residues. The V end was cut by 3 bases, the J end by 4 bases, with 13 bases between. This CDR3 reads CASSEFRVGNQPQHF. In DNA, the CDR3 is TGTGCCAGCAGTGAGTTCAGGGTAGGGAATCAGCCCCAGCATTTT.

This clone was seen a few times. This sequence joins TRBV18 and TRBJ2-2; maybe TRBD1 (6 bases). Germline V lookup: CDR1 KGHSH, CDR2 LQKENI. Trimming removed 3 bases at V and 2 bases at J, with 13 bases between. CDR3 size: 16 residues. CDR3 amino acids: CASSPPQGPNTGELFF. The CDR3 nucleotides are TGTGCCAGCTCACCCCCACAGGGTCCCAACACCGGGGAGCTGTTTTTT.

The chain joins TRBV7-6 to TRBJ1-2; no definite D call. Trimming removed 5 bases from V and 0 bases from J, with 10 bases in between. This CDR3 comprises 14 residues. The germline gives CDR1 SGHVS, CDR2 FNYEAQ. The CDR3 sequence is CASSPGGTNYGYTF. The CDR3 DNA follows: TGTGCCAGCAGCCCCGGAGGAACTAACTATGGCTACACCTTC.

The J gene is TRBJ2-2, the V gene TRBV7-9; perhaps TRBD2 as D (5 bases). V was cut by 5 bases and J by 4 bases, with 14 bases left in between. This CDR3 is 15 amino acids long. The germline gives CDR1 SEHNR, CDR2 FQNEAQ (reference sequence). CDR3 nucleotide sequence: TGTGCCAGCAGCCCCAGCGGATACACCACCGGGGAGCTGTTTTTT. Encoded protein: CASSPSGYTTGELFF.

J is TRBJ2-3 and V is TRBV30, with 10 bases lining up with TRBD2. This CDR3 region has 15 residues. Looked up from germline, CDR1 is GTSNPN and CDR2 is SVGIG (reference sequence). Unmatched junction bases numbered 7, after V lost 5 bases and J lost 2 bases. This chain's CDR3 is CAWDRTSGVTDTQYF. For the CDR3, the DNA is TGTGCCTGGGATCGGACTAGCGGAGTCACAGATACGCAGTATTTT.

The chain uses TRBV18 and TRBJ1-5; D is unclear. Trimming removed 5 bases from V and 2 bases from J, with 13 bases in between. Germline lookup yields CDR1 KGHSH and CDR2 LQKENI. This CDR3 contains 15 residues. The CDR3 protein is CASSVLEGGNQPQHF. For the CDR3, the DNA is TGTGCCAGCTCAGTACTGGAGGGAGGCAATCAGCCCCAGCATTTT.

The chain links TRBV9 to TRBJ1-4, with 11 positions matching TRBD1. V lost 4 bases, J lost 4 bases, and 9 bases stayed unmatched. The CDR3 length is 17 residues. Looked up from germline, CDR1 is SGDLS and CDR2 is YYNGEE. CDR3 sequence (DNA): TGTGCCAGCAGCCGCTTGGACAGGGGGCGGGGTAATGAAAAACTGTTTTTT. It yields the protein CASSRLDRGRGNEKLFF.

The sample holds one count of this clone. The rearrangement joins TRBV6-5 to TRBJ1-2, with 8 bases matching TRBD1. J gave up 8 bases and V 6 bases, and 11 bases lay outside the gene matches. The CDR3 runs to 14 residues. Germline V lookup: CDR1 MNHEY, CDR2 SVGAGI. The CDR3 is CASSASGGVDGYTF. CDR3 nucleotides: TGTGCCAGCAGCGCTTCAGGGGGCGTTGACGGCTACACCTTC.

The CDR3 DNA is TGCGCCAGCAGCCAAGTCGCAAGCAGGTCCTATGGCTACACCTTC. Its translation: CASSQVASRSYGYTF. The V call is TRBV4-1, the J call TRBJ1-2, with D unclear. V was clipped by 1 base and J by 4 bases, with 13 bases between them. The CDR3 has 15 residues. Germline V gene data show CDR1 as MGHRA and CDR2 as YSYEKL.

This CDR3 is CASSPLGTEYGYTF. CDR3 DNA sequence: TGTGCCAGCTCACCACTCGGGACAGAGTATGGCTACACCTTC. The chain joins TRBV18 to TRBJ1-2; 7 bases are a match to TRBD1. V shed 1 base and J 5 bases; nucleotides not matched to a gene: 4. The V gene's germline CDR1 is KGHSH and CDR2 LQKENI. The CDR3 sequence is 14 residues long.

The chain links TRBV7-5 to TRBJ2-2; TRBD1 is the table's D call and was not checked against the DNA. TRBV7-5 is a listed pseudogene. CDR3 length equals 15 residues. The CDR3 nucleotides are TGTGTCAGGGACAGGGAGCGCGTAGGCACCGGGGAGCTGTTTTTT. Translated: CVRDRERVGTGELFF.

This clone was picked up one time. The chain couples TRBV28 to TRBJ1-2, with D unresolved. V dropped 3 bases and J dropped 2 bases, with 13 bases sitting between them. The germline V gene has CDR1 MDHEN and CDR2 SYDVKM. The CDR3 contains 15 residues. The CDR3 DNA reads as TGTGCCAGCAGTTTTTCGGGGAGATTAAACTATGGCTACACCTTC. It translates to CASSFSGRLNYGYTF.

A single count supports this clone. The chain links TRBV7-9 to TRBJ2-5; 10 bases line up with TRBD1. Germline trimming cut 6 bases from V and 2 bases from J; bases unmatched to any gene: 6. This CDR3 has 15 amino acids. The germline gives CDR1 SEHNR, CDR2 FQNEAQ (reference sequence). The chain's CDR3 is CASSDRDRGQETQYF. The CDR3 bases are TGTGCCAGCAGTGACCGGGACAGGGGACAAGAGACCCAGTACTTC.

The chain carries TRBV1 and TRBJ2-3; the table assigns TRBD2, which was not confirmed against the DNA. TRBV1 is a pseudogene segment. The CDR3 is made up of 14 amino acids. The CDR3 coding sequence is TGCACCAGCAGCCAAGGCGGGGACGCAGATACGCAGTATTTT. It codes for CTSSQGGDADTQYF.

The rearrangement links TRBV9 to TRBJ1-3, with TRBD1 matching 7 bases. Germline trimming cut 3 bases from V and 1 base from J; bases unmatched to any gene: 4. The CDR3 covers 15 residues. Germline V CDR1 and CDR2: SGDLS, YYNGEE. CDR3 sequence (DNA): TGTGCCAGCAGCGCCCAGGGGGGATCTGGAAACACCATATATTTT. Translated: CASSAQGGSGNTIYF.

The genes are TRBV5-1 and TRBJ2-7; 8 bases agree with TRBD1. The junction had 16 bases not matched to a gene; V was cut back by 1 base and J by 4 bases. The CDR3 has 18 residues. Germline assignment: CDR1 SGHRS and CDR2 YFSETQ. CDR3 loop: CASSLSTGGRLMAYEQYF. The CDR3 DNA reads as TGCGCCAGCAGCTTGTCTACAGGGGGGAGATTAATGGCGTACGAGCAGTACTTC.

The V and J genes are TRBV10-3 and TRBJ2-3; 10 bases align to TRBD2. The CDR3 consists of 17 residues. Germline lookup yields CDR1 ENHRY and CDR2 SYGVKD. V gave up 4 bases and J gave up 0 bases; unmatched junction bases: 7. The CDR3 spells CAISAGLAGASTDTQYF. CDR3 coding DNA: TGTGCCATCAGTGCTGGGCTAGCGGGGGCAAGCACAGATACGCAGTATTTT.

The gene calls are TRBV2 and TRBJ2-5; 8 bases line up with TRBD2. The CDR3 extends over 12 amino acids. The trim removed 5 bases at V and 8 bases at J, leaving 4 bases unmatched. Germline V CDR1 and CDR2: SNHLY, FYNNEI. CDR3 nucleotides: TGTGCCAGCAGTTCGGGGGGGTATACCCAGTACTTC. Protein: CASSSGGYTQYF.

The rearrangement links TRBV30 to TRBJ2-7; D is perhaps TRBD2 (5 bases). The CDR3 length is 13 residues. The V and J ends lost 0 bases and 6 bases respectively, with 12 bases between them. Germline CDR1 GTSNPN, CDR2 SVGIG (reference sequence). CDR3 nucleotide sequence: TGTGCCTGGAGTGTACTTCTGAGGGTCGAGCAGTACTTC. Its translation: CAWSVLLRVEQYF.

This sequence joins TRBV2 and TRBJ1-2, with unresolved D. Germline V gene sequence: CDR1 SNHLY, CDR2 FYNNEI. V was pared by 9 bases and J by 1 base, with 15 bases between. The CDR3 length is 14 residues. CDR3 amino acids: CASVAGRINYGYTF. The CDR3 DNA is TGTGCCAGTGTAGCGGGCAGGATTAACTATGGCTACACCTTC.

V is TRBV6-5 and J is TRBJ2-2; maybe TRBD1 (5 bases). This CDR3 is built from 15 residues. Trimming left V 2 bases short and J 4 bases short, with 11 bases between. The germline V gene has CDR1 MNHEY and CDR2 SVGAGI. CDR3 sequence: CASSYRGESTGELFF. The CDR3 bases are TGTGCCAGCAGTTACAGGGGTGAGAGCACCGGGGAGCTGTTTTTT.

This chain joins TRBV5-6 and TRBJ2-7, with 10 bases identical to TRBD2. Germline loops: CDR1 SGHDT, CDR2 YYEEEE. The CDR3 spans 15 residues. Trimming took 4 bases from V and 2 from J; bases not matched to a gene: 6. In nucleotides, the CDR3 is TGTGCCAGCAGCCACGGACTAGCGGAGACCTACGAGCAGTACTTC. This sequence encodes CASSHGLAETYEQYF.

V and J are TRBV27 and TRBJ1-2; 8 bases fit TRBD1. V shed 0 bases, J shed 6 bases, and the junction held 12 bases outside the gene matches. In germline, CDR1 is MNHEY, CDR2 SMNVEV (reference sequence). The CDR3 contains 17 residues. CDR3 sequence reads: CASSLSVRGRGRDGYTF. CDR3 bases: TGTGCCAGCAGTTTATCTGTTCGAGGCAGGGGGCGAGATGGCTACACCTTC.